Described below is a single TCR beta chain sequence and its context. The J segment lost 7 bases and the V segment lost 0 bases, leaving 8 bases of the junction unmatched. Germline loops: CDR1 SGHTS, CDR2 YDEGEE. The CDR3 is made up of 16 amino acids. The sample comes from a study of blood T cells in healthy people across ages. A J-beta primer mix and a sample-barcoded 5' primer were used in a second PCR of about 7 to 12 cycles. TCRdb independently ran MiXCR on the 5' RACE reads; one entry per CDR3 protein. The sample lists approximately 960,000 distinct CDR3 sequences, under 35% seen once, with more than 8.5% in the top ten. These records were also assigned to another study, of T cells of mothers and their children.

The TCR originated in a woman aged 40 to 50 in good health. Sequencing input: blood. The chain couples TRBV5-8 to TRBJ2-1; 9 bases align to TRBD2. CDR3 in DNA: TGTGCCAGCAGCTTGGCCGGCGGGGGGGCTCTGAATGAGCAGTTCTTC. Protein: CASSLAGGGALNEQFF.